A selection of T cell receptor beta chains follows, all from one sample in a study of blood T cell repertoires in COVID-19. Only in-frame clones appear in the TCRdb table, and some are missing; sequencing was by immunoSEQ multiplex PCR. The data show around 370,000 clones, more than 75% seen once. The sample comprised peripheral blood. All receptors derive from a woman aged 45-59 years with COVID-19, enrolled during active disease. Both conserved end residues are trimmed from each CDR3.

ASSGLAGYNEQF,12,TRBV6-4
ASSLGPQETQY,11,TRBV11-2
ASSPWEGPLDEQY,13,TRBV4-2
ASIPRTSGTYEQY,13,TRBV27
ASSQGPGGAF,10,TRBV2
ASRVKPGQDSNQPQH,15,TRBV27
ASSSREASYEQY,12,TRBV11-3
ASSTQGALSTGELF,14,TRBV9
ASSPPRGYPNTEAF,14,TRBV18
ASSPYGTGGFSGANVLT,17,TRBV4-3
ASSPTGGTNYGYT,13,TRBV7-2
ASSFRVRGDSNQPQH,15,TRBV19
ASSANARRRTEAF,13,TRBV18
ASSLTTSLSYEQY,13,TRBV4-1
ASSSRQSGAQH,11,TRBV7-2